The source of this TCR beta chain is a study of T-cell memory formation after mild COVID-19. Study-wide results and caveats: Among clones contracting day 15 to 85, CD4/CD8 was balanced, whereas later expanders leaned CD4+. Contracting CD4+ clones were located mainly in CM and EM, and CD8+ clones in EMRA.

TCRdb re-called the 5' RACE reads with MiXCR, one entry per CDR3 protein. The data contain fewer than 550,000 distinct CDR3 sequences, over 15% of them singletons. About this clonotype: Antigen specificity is unknown.

Germline V gives CDR1 DFQATT, CDR2 SNEGSKA (reference sequence). V gave up 3 bases and J gave up 1 base; unmatched junction bases: 5. The length of the CDR3 is 16 residues. This rearrangement joins TRBV20-1 to TRBJ2-6; TRBD1 agrees at 8 bases. Sequenced sample: PBMCs or a T cell subset sorted from them (not recorded which). The origin of this receptor is an adult woman who had mild COVID-19 (a few samples of this study predate the infection). Cell type and time point are not known. In DNA, the CDR3 is TGCAGTGCTAGTAACAGGGGGGCATCTGGGGCCAACGTCCTGACTTTC. This translates into CSASNRGASGANVLTF.